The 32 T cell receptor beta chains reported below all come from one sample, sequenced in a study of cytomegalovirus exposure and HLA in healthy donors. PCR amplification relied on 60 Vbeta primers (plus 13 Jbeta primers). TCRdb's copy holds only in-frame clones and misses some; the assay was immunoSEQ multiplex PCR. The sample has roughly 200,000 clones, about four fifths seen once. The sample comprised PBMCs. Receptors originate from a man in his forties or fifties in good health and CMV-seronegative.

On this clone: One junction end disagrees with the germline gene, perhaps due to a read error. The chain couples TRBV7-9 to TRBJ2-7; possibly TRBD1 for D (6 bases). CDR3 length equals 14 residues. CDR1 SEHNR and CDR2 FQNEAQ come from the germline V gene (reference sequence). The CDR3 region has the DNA TGTTCCAGCAGCTTAGACACAGGGACACGCGAGCAGTACTTC. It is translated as CSSSLDTGTREQYF.

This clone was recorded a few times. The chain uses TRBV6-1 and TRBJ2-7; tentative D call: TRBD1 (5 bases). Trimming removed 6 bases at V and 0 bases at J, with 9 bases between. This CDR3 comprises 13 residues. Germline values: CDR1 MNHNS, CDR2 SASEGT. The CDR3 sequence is CASSRTYSYEQYF. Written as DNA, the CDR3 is TGTGCCAGCAGCCGGACATACTCCTACGAGCAGTACTTC.

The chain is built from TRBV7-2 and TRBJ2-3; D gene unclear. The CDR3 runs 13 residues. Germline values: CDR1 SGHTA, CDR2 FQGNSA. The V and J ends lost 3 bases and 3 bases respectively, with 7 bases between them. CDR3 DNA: TGTGCCAGCAGCTTTGGTCGGACAGATACGCAGTATTTT. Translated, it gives CASSFGRTDTQYF.

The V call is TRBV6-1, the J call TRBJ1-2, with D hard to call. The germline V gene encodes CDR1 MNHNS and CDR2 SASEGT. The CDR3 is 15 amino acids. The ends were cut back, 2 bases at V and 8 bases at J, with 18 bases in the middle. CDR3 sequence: CASSEMADLSRGYTF. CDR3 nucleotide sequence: TGTGCCAGCAGTGAAATGGCAGACCTCTCGAGGGGCTACACCTTC.

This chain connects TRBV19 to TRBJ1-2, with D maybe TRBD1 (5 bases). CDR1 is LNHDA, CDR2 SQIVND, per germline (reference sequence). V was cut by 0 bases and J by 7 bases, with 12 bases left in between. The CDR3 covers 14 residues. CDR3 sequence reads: CASSIDQGFAGYTF. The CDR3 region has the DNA TGTGCCAGTAGTATAGACCAGGGTTTTGCTGGCTACACCTTC.

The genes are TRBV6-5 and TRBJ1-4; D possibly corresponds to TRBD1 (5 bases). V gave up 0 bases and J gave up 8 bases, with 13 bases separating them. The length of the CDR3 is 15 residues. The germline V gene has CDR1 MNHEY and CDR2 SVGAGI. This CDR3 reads CASSYSGGKNEKLFF. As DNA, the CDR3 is TGTGCCAGCAGTTACTCGGGGGGAAAGAACGAAAAACTGTTTTTT.

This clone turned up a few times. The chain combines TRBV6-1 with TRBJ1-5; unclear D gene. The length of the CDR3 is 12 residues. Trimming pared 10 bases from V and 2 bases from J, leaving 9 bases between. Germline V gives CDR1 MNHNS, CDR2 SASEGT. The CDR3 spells CATHGGNQPQHF. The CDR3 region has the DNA TGTGCCACTCACGGGGGCAATCAGCCCCAGCATTTT.

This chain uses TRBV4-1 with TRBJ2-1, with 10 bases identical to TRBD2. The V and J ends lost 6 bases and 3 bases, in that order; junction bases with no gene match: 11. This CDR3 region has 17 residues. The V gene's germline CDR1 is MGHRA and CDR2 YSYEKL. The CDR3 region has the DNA TGCGCCAGCAGTCTACCTAGCGGGAGATACGGCTACAATGAGCAGTTCTTC. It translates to CASSLPSGRYGYNEQFF.

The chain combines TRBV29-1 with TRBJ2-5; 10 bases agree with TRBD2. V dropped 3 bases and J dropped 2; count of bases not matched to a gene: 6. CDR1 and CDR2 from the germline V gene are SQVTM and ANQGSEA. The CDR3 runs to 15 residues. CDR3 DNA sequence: TGCAGCGTTGACCAACTAGCGGGGTTTCAAGAGACCCAGTACTTC. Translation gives CSVDQLAGFQETQYF.

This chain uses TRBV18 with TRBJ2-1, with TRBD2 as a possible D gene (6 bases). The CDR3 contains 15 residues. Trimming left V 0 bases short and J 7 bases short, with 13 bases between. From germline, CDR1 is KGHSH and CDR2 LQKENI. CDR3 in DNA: TGTGCCAGCTCACCACCGACGGGACTTCGAAATGAGCAGTTCTTC. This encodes CASSPPTGLRNEQFF.

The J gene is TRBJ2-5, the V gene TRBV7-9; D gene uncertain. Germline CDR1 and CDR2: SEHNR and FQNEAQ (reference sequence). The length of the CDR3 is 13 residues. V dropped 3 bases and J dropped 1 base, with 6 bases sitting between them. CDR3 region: CASSLVVQETQYF. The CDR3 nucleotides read TGTGCCAGCAGCTTGGTAGTCCAAGAGACCCAGTACTTC.

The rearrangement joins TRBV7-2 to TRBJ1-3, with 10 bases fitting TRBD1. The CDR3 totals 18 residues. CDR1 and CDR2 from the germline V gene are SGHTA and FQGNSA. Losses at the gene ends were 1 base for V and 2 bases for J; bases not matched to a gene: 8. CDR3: CASSLVASGTGAGNTIYF. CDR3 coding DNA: TGTGCCAGCAGCTTAGTCGCTTCAGGGACAGGGGCTGGAAACACCATATATTTT.

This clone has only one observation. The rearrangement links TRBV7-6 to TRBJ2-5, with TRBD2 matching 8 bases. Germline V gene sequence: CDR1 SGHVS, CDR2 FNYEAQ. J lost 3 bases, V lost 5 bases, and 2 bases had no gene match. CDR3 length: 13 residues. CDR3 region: CASSAGLEETQYF. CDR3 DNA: TGTGCCAGCAGCGCGGGACTAGAAGAGACCCAGTACTTC.

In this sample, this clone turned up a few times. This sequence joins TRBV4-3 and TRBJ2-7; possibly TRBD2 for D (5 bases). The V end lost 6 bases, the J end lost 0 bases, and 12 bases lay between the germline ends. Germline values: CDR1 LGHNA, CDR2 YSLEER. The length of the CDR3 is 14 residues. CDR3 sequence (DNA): TGCGCCAGCAGACCTGGACTGAACTCCTACGAGCAGTACTTC. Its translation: CASRPGLNSYEQYF.

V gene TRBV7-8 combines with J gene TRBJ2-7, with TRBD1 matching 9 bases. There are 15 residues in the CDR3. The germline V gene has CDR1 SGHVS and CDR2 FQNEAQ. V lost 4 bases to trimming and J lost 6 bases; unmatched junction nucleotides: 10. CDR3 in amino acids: CASSSPGDRVSEQYF. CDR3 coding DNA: TGTGCCAGCAGCTCCCCCGGGGACAGGGTATCCGAGCAGTACTTC.

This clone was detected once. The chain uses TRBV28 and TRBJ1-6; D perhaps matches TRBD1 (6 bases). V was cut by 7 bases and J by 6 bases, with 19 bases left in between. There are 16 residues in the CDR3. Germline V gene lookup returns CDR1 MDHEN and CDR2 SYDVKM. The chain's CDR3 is CASTLYRVPVNSPLHF. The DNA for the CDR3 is TGTGCCAGCACATTATACAGGGTCCCCGTTAATTCACCCCTCCACTTT.

CDR3 loop: CASSLVRGTEAFF. CDR3 sequence (DNA): TGTGCCAGCAGCTTAGTGCGGGGGACGGAAGCTTTCTTT. The chain joins TRBV7-8 to TRBJ1-1; tentative D call: TRBD1 (5 bases). In germline, CDR1 is SGHVS, CDR2 FQNEAQ. Trimming removed 1 base at V and 8 bases at J, with 11 bases between. This CDR3 spans 13 amino acids.

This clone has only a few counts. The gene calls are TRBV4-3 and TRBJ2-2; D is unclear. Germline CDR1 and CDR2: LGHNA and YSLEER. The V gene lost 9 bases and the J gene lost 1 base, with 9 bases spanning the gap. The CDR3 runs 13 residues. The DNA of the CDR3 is TGCGCCAGTAGCTCGGTGAACACCGGGGAGCTGTTTTTT. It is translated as CASSSVNTGELFF.

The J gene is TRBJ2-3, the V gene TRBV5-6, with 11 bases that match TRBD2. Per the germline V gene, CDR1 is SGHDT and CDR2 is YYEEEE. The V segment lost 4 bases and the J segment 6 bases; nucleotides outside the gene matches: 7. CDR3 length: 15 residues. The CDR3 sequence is CASSRGLAGFDTQYF. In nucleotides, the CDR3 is TGTGCCAGCAGCCGTGGACTAGCGGGTTTCGATACGCAGTATTTT.

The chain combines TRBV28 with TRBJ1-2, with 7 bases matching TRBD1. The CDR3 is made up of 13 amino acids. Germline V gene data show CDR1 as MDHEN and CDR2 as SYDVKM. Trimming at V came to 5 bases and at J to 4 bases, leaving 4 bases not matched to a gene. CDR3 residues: CASSRGTVYGYTF. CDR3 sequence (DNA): TGTGCCAGCAGTAGGGGGACAGTCTATGGCTACACCTTC.

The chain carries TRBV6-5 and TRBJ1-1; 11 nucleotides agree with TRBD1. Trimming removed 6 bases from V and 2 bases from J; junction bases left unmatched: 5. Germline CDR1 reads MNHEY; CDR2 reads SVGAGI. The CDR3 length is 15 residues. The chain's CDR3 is CASSPDRGRNTEAFF. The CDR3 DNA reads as TGTGCCAGCAGCCCGGACAGGGGGCGAAACACTGAAGCTTTCTTT.

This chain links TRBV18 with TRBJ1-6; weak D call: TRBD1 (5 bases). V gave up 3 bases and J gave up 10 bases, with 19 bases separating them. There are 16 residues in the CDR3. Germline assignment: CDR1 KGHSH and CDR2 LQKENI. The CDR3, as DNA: TGTGCCAGCTCACCTCTCCCTGCAGGGTCATCATCACCCCTCCACTTT. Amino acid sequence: CASSPLPAGSSSPLHF.

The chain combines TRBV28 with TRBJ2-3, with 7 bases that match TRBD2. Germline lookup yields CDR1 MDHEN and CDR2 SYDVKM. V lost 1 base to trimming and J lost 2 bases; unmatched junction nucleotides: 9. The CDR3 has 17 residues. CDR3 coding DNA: TGTGCCAGCAGTTTATTCCCGACTAGCACGTTCACAGATACGCAGTATTTT. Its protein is CASSLFPTSTFTDTQYF.

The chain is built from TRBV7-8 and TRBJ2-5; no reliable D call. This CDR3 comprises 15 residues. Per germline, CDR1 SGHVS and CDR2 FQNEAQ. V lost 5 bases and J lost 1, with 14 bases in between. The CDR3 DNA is TGTGCCAGCAGCCCCCGGGTCCGGAGCCAAGAGACCCAGTACTTC. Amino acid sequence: CASSPRVRSQETQYF. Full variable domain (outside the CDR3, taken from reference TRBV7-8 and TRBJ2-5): GAGVSQSPRYKVAKRGQDVALRCDPISGHVSLFWYQQALGQGPEFLTYFQNEAQLDKSGLPSDRFFAERPEGSVSTLKIQRTQQEDSAVYLCASSPRVRSQETQYFGPGTRLLVL.

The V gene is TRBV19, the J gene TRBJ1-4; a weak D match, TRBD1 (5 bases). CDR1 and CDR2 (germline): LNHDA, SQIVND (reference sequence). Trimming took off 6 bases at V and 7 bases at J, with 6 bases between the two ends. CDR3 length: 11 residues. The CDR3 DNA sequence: TGTGCCAGTAGGGGGGGTGAAAAACTGTTTTTT. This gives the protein CASRGGEKLFF.

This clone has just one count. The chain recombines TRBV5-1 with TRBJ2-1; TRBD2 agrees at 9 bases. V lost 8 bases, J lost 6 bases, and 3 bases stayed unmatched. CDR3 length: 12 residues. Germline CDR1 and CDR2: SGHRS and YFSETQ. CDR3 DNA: TGCGCCAGTAGTAGCGGGAGCAATGAGCAGTTCTTC. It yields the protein CASSSGSNEQFF.

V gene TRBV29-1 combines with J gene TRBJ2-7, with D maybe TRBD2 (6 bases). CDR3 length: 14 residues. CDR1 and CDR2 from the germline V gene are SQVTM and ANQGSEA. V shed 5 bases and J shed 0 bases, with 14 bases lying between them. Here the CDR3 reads CSVIGTEGSYEQYF. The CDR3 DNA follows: TGCAGCGTTATCGGGACGGAGGGCTCCTACGAGCAGTACTTC.

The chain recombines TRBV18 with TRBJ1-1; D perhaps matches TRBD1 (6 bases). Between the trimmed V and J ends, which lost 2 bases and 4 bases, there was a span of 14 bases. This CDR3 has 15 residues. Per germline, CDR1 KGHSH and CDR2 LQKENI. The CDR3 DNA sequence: TGTGCCAGCTCACCAGCTCAGGGGCAGGGCACTGAAGCTTTCTTT. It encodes CASSPAQGQGTEAFF.

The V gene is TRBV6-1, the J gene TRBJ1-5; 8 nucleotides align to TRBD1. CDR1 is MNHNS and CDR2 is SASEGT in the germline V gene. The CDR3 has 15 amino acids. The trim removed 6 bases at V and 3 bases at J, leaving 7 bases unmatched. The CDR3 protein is CASRVDRGYNQPQHF. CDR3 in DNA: TGTGCCAGCAGGGTTGACAGGGGTTACAATCAGCCCCAGCATTTT.

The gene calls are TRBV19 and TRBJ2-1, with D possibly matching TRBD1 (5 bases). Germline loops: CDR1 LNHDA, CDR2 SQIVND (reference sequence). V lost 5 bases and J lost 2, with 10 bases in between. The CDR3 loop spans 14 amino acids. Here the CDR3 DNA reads TGTGCCAGTAGTCTGGTAGGGGCCTACAATGAGCAGTTCTTC. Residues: CASSLVGAYNEQFF.

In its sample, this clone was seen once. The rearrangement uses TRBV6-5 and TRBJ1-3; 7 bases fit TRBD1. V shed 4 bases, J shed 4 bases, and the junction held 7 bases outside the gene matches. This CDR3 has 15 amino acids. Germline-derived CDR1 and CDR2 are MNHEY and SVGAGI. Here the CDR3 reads CASSFDRAVGNTIYF. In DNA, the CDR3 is TGTGCCAGCAGTTTCGACAGGGCGGTGGGAAACACCATATATTTT.

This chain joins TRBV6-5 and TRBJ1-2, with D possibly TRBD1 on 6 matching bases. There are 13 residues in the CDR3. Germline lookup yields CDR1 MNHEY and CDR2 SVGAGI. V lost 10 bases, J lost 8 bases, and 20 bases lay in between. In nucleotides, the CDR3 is TGTGCCACCAAAGGGGGAGTGGGTCACGGCTACACCTTC. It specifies CATKGGVGHGYTF.